This T cell receptor beta chain was identified during a study of CD8 T cells in ankylosing spondylitis. Study conclusions and caveats: Researchers report that disease-linked clones proved CD8+ and relatively rare in peripheral blood. Disease-associated clones were reportedly significantly overrepresented in matched ankylosing spondylitis synovial fluid.

The TCR beta libraries were generated through quantitative 5'-RACE incorporating molecular barcodes. TCRdb analysed the 5' RACE reads with MiXCR anew, one entry per CDR3 protein. This sample yields some 290,000 distinct CDR3 sequences, of which around 20% are seen a single time; 7.5% to 9.5% belongs to the top ten. Regarding this clonotype: Its target is not known.

The CDR3 runs 14 residues. CDR1 is SGDLS and CDR2 is YYNGEE in the germline V gene. V dropped 3 bases and J dropped 4 bases, with 10 bases sitting between them. This TCR came from a male donor with ankylosing spondylitis or in good health (not recorded which). The V and J genes are TRBV9 and TRBJ2-2, with D uncertain. Material for sequencing was blood, either unsorted or a sorted T cell fraction (not recorded which). In DNA, the CDR3 is TGTGCCAGCAGCGCAAACCCAGGCACCGGGGAGCTGTTTTTT. It codes for CASSANPGTGELFF.